This TCR beta chain appears in the sequencing data of a study of cytomegalovirus exposure and HLA in healthy donors. Study-level findings and limits: As confirmed in vitro, three CMV-associated chains were specific for CMV antigens.

With respect to this clone: Its antigen is as yet unknown.

60 Vbeta and 13 Jbeta primers were used in PCR. Some clones are missing from TCRdb's copy, which holds only in-frame ones; the method was immunoSEQ multiplex PCR. The sample shows tens of thousands of clones, about 84% of them seen only once. CDR1 and CDR2 from the germline V gene are SGHVS and FQNEAQ. This CDR3 is 12 amino acids long. The V gene lost 5 bases and the J gene lost 8 bases, with 12 bases spanning the gap. The sequenced material came from PBMCs. The V call is TRBV7-8, the J call TRBJ1-2; D ambiguous. This TCR was sampled from a man aged 50 to 59 in good health and CMV-seronegative. CDR3 region: CASSLRREGYTF. CDR3 nucleotides: TGTGCCAGCAGCCTTCGACGGGAGGGCTACACCTTC. The full variable domain, rest sourced from reference TRBV7-8 and TRBJ1-2, is GAGVSQSPRYKVAKRGQDVALRCDPISGHVSLFWYQQALGQGPEFLTYFQNEAQLDKSGLPSDRFFAERPEGSVSTLKIQRTQQEDSAVYLCASSLRREGYTFGSGTRLTVV.